These T cell receptor beta chains were read from a single sample in a study of siplizumab effects on memory and regulatory T cells. Clones were read by immunoSEQ multiplex PCR, and TCRdb kept only the in-frame ones, dropping some. The data hold 50,000 to 60,000 clones, with more than 75% observed a single time. The material sequenced was naive CD8+ T cells sorted from blood. The receptors here all came from a human donor in good health. CDR3s include the opening cysteine and the closing phenylalanine or tryptophan.

J gene: TRBJ1-1; V gene: TRBV6-1; CDR3 protein: CASSLGRGVNTEAFF
J gene: TRBJ2-7; V gene: TRBV19; CDR3 protein: CASSIPGGHEQYF
J gene: TRBJ1-4; V gene: TRBV7-9; CDR3 protein: CASSRDSDEKLFF
J gene: TRBJ1-1; V gene: TRBV9; CDR3 protein: CASSVKGGNTEAFF
J gene: TRBJ2-7; V gene: TRBV5-6; CDR3 protein: CASSLGQSEQYF
J gene: TRBJ2-5; V gene: TRBV10-2; CDR3 protein: CASSDPSPPQETQYF
J gene: TRBJ2-2; V gene: TRBV19; CDR3 protein: CASSMIGLAGGTGELFF
J gene: TRBJ2-1; V gene: TRBV4-1; CDR3 protein: CASSRGASGYNEQFF
J gene: TRBJ2-2; V gene: TRBV4-1; CDR3 protein: CASSHLGARELFF
J gene: TRBJ2-1; V gene: TRBV6-1; CDR3 protein: CASSERVTGGPFEQFF
J gene: TRBJ1-2; V gene: TRBV29-1; CDR3 protein: CSVEPRPGYTF
J gene: TRBJ2-1; V gene: TRBV6-6; CDR3 protein: CASTLGSEQFF
J gene: .; V gene: TRBV4-2; CDR3 protein: CASSHLLALPYEQYF
J gene: TRBJ2-3; V gene: TRBV13; CDR3 protein: CASSSFRLAGGHTDTQYF
J gene: TRBJ2-3; V gene: TRBV7-6; CDR3 protein: CASSLGASGSTDTQYF
J gene: TRBJ2-7; V gene: TRBV6-5; CDR3 protein: CASSYDQDGGDEQYF
J gene: TRBJ2-7; V gene: TRBV11-2; CDR3 protein: CASSFADEQYF
J gene: TRBJ1-1; V gene: TRBV2; CDR3 protein: CASLGGPNTEAFF
J gene: TRBJ2-1; V gene: TRBV6-1; CDR3 protein: CASSAGVAGVWAGNEQFF
J gene: TRBJ1-5; V gene: TRBV6-5; CDR3 protein: CASRSNQPQHF
J gene: TRBJ2-2; V gene: TRBV18; CDR3 protein: CASATGGNTGELFF
J gene: TRBJ1-4; V gene: TRBV2; CDR3 protein: CASRGAGGAGSEKLFF
J gene: TRBJ2-7; V gene: TRBV25-1; CDR3 protein: CASRKYYEQYF
J gene: TRBJ2-2; V gene: TRBV27; CDR3 protein: CASGLRGTGELFF
J gene: TRBJ2-2; V gene: TRBV10-2; CDR3 protein: CASSEIRWDGELFF
J gene: TRBJ2-6; V gene: TRBV11-2; CDR3 protein: CASRPLAGHGANVLTF
J gene: TRBJ1-1; V gene: TRBV9; CDR3 protein: CASSVGWGDMNTEAFF